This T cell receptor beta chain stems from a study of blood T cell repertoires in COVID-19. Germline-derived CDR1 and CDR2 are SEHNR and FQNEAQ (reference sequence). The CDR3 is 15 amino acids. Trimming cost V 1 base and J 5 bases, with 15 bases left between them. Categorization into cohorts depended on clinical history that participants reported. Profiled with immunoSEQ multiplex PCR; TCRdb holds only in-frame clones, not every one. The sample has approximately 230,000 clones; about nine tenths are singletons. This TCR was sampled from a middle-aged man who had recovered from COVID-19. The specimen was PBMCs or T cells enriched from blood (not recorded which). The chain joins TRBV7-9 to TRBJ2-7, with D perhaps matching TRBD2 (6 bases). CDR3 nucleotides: TGTGCCAGCAGCTTAGGTGGGACTCCTAGGGACGAGCAGTACTTC. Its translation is CASSLGGTPRDEQYF.